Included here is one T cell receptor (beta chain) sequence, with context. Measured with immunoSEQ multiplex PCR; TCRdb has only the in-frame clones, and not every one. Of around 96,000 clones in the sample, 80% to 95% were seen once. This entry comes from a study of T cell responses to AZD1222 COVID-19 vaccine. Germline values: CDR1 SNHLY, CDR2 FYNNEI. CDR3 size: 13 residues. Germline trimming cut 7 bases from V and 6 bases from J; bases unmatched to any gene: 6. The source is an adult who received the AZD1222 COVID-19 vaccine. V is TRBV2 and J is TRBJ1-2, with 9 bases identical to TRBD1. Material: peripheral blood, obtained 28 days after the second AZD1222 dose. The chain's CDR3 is CASNGQGIDGYTF. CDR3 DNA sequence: TGTGCCAGCAACGGACAGGGGATAGATGGCTACACCTTC.